This TCR beta chain was identified in a study of PD-L1 blockade in urothelial cancer. Germline CDR1 and CDR2: LNHDA and SQIVND (reference sequence). This CDR3 spans 16 amino acids. Unmatched junction bases numbered 7, after V lost 3 bases and J lost 0 bases. Only in-frame clones appear in the TCRdb table, and some are missing; sequencing was by immunoSEQ multiplex PCR. This sample has 45,000 to 60,000 clones, with around 89% found just once. Time point given: peripheral blood 6 weeks after treatment start. The genes are TRBV19 and TRBJ1-2, with TRBD1 matching over 7 bases. The clonotype was recovered from a man between 60 and 75 years old with urothelial cancer. The material was PBMCs, obtained around atezolizumab (anti-PD-L1) treatment. The CDR3 sequence is CASSIRATGPNYGYTF. CDR3 DNA sequence: TGTGCCAGTAGTATCAGGGCGACAGGGCCTAACTATGGCTACACCTTC.